This entry lists 20 T cell receptor beta chains sequenced from one sample in a study of blood T cells in healthy people across ages. The use of a sample-barcoded 5' primer and a J-beta primer mix characterized a second PCR of about 6 to 12 cycles. TCRdb independently ran MiXCR on the 5' RACE reads; one entry per CDR3 protein. The sample records about 1 million distinct CDR3 sequences, under 30% being singletons. These sequences were also reported in another study, on T cells of mothers and their children.

Sequenced material: blood. The receptors were sampled from a girl between 2 and 10 years old in good health.

This clonotype has just a few counts. This chain uses TRBV20-1 with TRBJ2-7; the match to TRBD2 covers 9 bases. Germline CDR1 is DFQATT and CDR2 is SNEGSKA (reference sequence). CDR3 length: 11 residues. CDR3 region: CSLTSGYEQYF. The CDR3 bases are TGCAGCCTGACTAGCGGATACGAGCAGTACTTC.

V gene TRBV12-3 or TRBV12-4 combines with J gene TRBJ1-3, with 8 bases that match TRBD1. After removal of 7 bases from V and 0 bases from J, the junction contained 5 bases not matched to a gene. The CDR3 runs 15 residues. The CDR3 is CASTYRGSSGNTIYF. CDR3 DNA sequence: TGTGCCAGCACCTACAGGGGGTCCTCTGGAAACACCATATATTTT.

V and J are TRBV29-1 and TRBJ2-3; TRBD1 aligns across 7 bases. The J call is in doubt because the DNA end fits TRBJ1-5 better. Germline V CDR1 and CDR2: SQVTM, ANQGSEA. The CDR3 totals 15 residues. As DNA, the CDR3 is TGCAGCGTTGAAGGAACGGCAATCGGGACAGATACGCAGCATTTT. Translated: CSVEGTAIGTDTQHF.

This CDR3 reads CASGLGTISEATQYF. The DNA of the CDR3 is TGTGCCAGCGGGCTCGGGACTATCTCAGAAGCGACCCAGTACTTC. The chain is built from TRBV28 and TRBJ2-5; 7 bases are a match to TRBD2. The V gene's germline CDR1 is MDHEN and CDR2 SYDVKM. The length of the CDR3 is 15 residues. V trimming: 8 bases; J trimming: 7 bases; junction bases outside the gene matches: 16. The variable domain in full, with the rest retrieved from reference TRBV28 and TRBJ2-5, is DVKVTQSSRYLVKRTGEKVFLECVQDMDHENMFWYRQDPGLGLRLIYFSYDVKMKEKGDIPEGYSVSREKKERFSLILESASTNQTSMYLCASGLGTISEATQYFGPGTRLLVL.

The sample holds a few counts of this clonotype. The rearrangement joins TRBV18 to TRBJ2-5; 11 bases agree with TRBD1. This CDR3 has 21 amino acids. After removal of 1 base from V and 2 bases from J, the junction contained 18 bases not matched to a gene. The germline gives CDR1 KGHSH, CDR2 LQKENI. The CDR3 region is CASSPQTRTGGAEHRQETQYF. In DNA, the CDR3 is TGTGCCAGCTCACCACAAACCCGGACAGGGGGCGCGGAACATCGACAAGAGACCCAGTACTTC.

This clonotype was counted only a few times. This chain uses TRBV29-1 with TRBJ1-1; D perhaps matches TRBD1 (5 bases). The V and J ends lost 6 bases and 0 bases respectively, with 17 bases between them. The CDR3 sequence is 15 residues long. Germline V CDR1 and CDR2: SQVTM, ANQGSEA. CDR3 coding DNA: TGCAGCGTCGGGACGTTGGTGGGAGTGAACACTGAAGCTTTCTTT. This gives the protein CSVGTLVGVNTEAFF.

This clonotype was counted only a few times. The chain uses TRBV29-1 and TRBJ2-5; 10 bases match TRBD2. Unmatched junction bases numbered 6, after V lost 4 bases and J lost 4 bases. The CDR3 spans 14 residues. The germline CDR1 and CDR2 sequences are SQVTM and ANQGSEA. DNA of the CDR3: TGCAGCGTTGGTCTAGCGGGAGAGTCAGAGACCCAGTACTTC. It translates to CSVGLAGESETQYF.

As DNA, the CDR3 is TGTGCCAGCATCCCCTCCACCGGGAGGGCTACGGAGCAGTACTTC. As protein: CASIPSTGRATEQYF. This chain links TRBV28 with TRBJ2-7; 8 bases are shared with TRBD2. The CDR3 has 15 residues. The J segment lost 7 bases and the V segment lost 7 bases, leaving 15 bases of the junction unmatched. Germline lookup yields CDR1 MDHEN and CDR2 SYDVKM.

This clonotype was seen a handful of times. The gene calls are TRBV7-2 and TRBJ1-1; tentatively, D is TRBD1 (6 bases). The germline V gene encodes CDR1 SGHTA and CDR2 FQGNSA. V dropped 1 base and J dropped 1 base, with 10 bases sitting between them. The CDR3 contains 15 residues. DNA for the CDR3: TGTGCCAGCAGCTTAGATGGCAGGGGGAACACTGAAGCTTTCTTT. This sequence encodes CASSLDGRGNTEAFF.

The genes are TRBV6-6 and TRBJ2-3; D remains ambiguous. With 5 bases removed from V and 4 bases from J, the gap between germline ends came to 16 bases. Germline CDR1 is MNHNY and CDR2 is SVGAGI (reference sequence). The CDR3 covers 15 residues. CDR3 protein: CASSDLAGAADTQYF. In DNA, the CDR3 is TGTGCCAGCAGTGACTTGGCTGGCGCGGCAGATACGCAGTATTTT.

This clonotype was found a few times. The gene calls are TRBV29-1 and TRBJ2-5; either TRBD1 or TRBD2 may fit D (5 bases each). There are 13 residues in the CDR3. Looked up from germline, CDR1 is SQVTM and CDR2 is ANQGSEA. Trimming shortened V by 8 bases and J by 2 bases, and 15 bases separated the two germline ends. The CDR3 protein is CSLKPGRQETQYF. The DNA of the CDR3 is TGCAGCTTAAAACCGGGACGGCAAGAGACCCAGTACTTC.

This clonotype has just a few counts. The chain carries TRBV4-2 and TRBJ1-6; D is perhaps TRBD1 (6 bases). The V gene's germline CDR1 is LGHNA and CDR2 YNFKEQ. With 6 bases removed from V and 7 bases from J, the gap between germline ends came to 13 bases. The CDR3 is 14 amino acids. The CDR3 loop is CASSPTGRNSPLHF. The CDR3 DNA reads as TGTGCCAGCAGTCCTACAGGGCGCAATTCACCCCTCCACTTT.

Of note for this clonotype: Its ends do not fully match the called genes, so a read error is possible. The chain uses TRBV6-6 and TRBJ1-1; a possible D gene is TRBD1 (5 bases). This CDR3 is built from 14 residues. Germline lookup yields CDR1 MNHNY and CDR2 SVGAGI (reference sequence). The CDR3 nucleotides are TGCGCCAGCAGTTACTACGGCAGGGAGACTGAAGCTTTCTTT. Amino acid sequence: CASSYYGRETEAFF.

The rearrangement uses TRBV9 and TRBJ2-5; the match to TRBD2 covers 15 bases. CDR1 SGDLS and CDR2 YYNGEE come from the germline V gene. The CDR3 totals 17 residues. J lost 1 base, V lost 6 bases, and 7 bases had no gene match. CDR3 in amino acids: CASNKGLAGGFQETQYF. The CDR3 DNA reads as TGTGCCAGCAACAAAGGACTAGCGGGGGGGTTCCAAGAGACCCAGTACTTC.

The chain is built from TRBV7-6 and TRBJ2-1; 9 bases match TRBD2. V shed 5 bases and J 5 bases; nucleotides not matched to a gene: 13. Looked up from germline, CDR1 is SGHVS and CDR2 is FNYEAQ. The CDR3 contains 17 residues. DNA of the CDR3: TGTGCCAGCAGCAGGAACCGGCGGGAGGGCTTCCACAATGAGCAGTTCTTC. The encoded protein is CASSRNRREGFHNEQFF.

The chain recombines TRBV3-1 with TRBJ2-3; 7 nucleotides line up with TRBD2. The CDR3 covers 14 residues. V dropped 8 bases and J dropped 0; count of bases not matched to a gene: 5. Per germline, CDR1 LGHDT and CDR2 YNNKEL (reference sequence). The CDR3 DNA is TGTGCCAGCGGCCTGCGGGGGAGCACAGATACGCAGTATTTT. It encodes CASGLRGSTDTQYF.

The CDR3 coding sequence is TGTGCCAGCAGCCACGCGGGAGGGGGGGGTGAAAAACTGTTTTTT. Its translation is CASSHAGGGGEKLFF. The genes are TRBV7-9 and TRBJ1-4, with TRBD1 as a possible D gene (6 bases). Germline CDR1 and CDR2: SEHNR and FQNEAQ (reference sequence). The length of the CDR3 is 15 residues. V lost 5 bases and J lost 7, with 17 bases in between.

The chain links TRBV4-1 to TRBJ1-2; D perhaps matches TRBD1 (6 bases). V was clipped by 0 bases and J by 6 bases, with 17 bases between them. The length of the CDR3 is 16 residues. Germline CDR1 reads MGHRA; CDR2 reads YSYEKL. The CDR3 DNA reads TGCGCCAGCAGCCAAGAGGGTACAGGGTTTGCTGATGGCTACACCTTC. This encodes CASSQEGTGFADGYTF.

This clonotype was seen more than once but under ten times. This may arise from a read error, as a much more abundant clone is one base away. The chain combines TRBV7-9 with TRBJ2-1, with D perhaps matching TRBD2 (5 bases). Germline values: CDR1 SEHNR, CDR2 FQNEAQ (reference sequence). V was trimmed by 6 bases and J by 5 bases, leaving 8 bases between them. The CDR3 runs to 12 residues. This CDR3 reads CASRLLDNEQFF. CDR3 in DNA: TGTGCCAGCAGGTTACTAGACAATGAGCAGTTCTTC.

This clonotype came up a few times. The chain uses TRBV7-2 and TRBJ2-3, with a possible D match to TRBD2 (5 bases). V lost 5 bases and J lost 0, with 9 bases in between. The CDR3 consists of 14 residues. Germline-derived CDR1 and CDR2 are SGHTA and FQGNSA. DNA of the CDR3: TGTGCCAGCAGCCCGGACTGGAGCACAGATACGCAGTATTTT. It specifies CASSPDWSTDTQYF.